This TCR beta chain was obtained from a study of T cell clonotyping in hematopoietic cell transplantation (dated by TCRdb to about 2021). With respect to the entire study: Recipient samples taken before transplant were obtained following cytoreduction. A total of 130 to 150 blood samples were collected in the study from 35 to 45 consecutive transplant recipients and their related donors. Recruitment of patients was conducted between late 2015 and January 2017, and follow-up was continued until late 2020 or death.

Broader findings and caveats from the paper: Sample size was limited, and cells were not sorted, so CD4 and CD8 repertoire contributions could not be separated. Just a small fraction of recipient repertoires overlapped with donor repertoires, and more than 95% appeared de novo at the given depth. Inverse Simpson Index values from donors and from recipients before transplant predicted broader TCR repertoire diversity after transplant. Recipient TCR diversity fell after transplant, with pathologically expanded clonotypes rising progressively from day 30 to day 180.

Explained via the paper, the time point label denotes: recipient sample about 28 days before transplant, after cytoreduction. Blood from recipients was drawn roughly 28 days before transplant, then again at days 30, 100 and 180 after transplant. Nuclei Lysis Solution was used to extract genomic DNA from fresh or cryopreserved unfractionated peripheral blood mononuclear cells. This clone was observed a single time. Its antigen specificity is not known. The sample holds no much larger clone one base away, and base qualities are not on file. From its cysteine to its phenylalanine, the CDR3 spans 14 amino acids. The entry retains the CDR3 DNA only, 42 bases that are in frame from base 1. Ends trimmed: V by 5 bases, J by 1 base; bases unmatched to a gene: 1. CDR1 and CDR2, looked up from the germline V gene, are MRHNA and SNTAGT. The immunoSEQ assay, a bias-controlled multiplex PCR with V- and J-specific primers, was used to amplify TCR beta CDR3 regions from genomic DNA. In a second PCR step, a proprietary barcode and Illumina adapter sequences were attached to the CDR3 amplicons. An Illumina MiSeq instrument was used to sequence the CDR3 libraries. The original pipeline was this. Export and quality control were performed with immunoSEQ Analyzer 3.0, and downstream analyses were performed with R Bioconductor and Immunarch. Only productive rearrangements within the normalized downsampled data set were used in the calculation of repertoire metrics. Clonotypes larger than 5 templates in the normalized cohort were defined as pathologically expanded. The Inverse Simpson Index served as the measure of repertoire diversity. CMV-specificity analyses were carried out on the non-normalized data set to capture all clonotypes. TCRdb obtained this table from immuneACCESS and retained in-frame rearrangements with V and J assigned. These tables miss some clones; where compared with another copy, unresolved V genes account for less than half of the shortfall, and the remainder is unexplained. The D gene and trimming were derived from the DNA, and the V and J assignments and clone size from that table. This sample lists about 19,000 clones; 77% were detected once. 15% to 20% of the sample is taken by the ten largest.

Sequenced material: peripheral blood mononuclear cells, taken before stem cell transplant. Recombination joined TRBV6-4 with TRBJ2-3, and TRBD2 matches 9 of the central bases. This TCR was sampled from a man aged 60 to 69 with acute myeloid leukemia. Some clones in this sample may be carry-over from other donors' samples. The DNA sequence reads TGTGCCAGCAGTTTAGCGGGGGGCACAGATACGCAGTATTTT. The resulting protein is CASSLAGGTDTQYF.